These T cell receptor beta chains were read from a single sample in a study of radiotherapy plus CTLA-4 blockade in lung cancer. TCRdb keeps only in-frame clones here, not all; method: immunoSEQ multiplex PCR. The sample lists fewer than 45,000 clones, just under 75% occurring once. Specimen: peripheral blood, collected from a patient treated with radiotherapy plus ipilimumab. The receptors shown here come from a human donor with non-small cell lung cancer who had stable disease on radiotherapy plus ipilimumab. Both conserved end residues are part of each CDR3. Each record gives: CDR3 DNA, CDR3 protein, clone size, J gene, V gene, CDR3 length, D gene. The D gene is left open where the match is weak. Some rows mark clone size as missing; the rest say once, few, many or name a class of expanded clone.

cdr3_nt: TGTGCCAGCAGCACGGGACAGGGTTTACGGGAGCTGTTTTTT
cdr3_aa: CASSTGQGLRELFF
clone_size: few
j_call: TRBJ2-2
v_call: TRBV5-6
cdr3_length: 14
d_call: TRBD1

cdr3_nt: TGTGCCAGCACCGCTGGCGGATCCAACACTGAAGCTTTCTTT
cdr3_aa: CASTAGGSNTEAFF
clone_size: -
j_call: TRBJ1-1
v_call: TRBV6-1
cdr3_length: 14
d_call: -

cdr3_nt: TGCGCCAGCAGCTTAGTTGGGCGTGGTTTTTCCGTTGTCTACGAGCAGTACTTC
cdr3_aa: CASSLVGRGFSVVYEQYF
clone_size: few
j_call: TRBJ2-7
v_call: TRBV5-1
cdr3_length: 18
d_call: -

cdr3_nt: TGTGCCAGCAGCTCCGGGGAGGGGCGGACTGAAGCTTTCTTT
cdr3_aa: CASSSGEGRTEAFF
clone_size: few
j_call: TRBJ1-1
v_call: TRBV11-3
cdr3_length: 14
d_call: -

cdr3_nt: TGCGCCAGCAGCGGAGGTTCGGCAGGCACCTTCTATGGCTACACCTTC
cdr3_aa: CASSGGSAGTFYGYTF
clone_size: -
j_call: TRBJ1-2
v_call: TRBV4-1
cdr3_length: 16
d_call: -

cdr3_nt: TGCGCCAGCAGACCCGGACAGAGCTCTGGGGCCAACGTCCTGACTTTC
cdr3_aa: CASRPGQSSGANVLTF
clone_size: -
j_call: TRBJ2-6
v_call: TRBV5-1
cdr3_length: 16
d_call: -

cdr3_nt: TGTGCCAGCAGCAGGGGGCTGAACACTGAAGCTTTCTTT
cdr3_aa: CASSRGLNTEAFF
clone_size: -
j_call: TRBJ1-1
v_call: TRBV6-6
cdr3_length: 13
d_call: TRBD1

cdr3_nt: TGTGCCAGCAGCCGGGACTCCCGGGAAGGCTACACCTTC
cdr3_aa: CASSRDSREGYTF
clone_size: -
j_call: TRBJ1-2
v_call: TRBV6-5
cdr3_length: 13
d_call: -

cdr3_nt: TGTGCCTGGAGTCGGGAGAGTTATAGCAATCAGCCCCAGCATTTT
cdr3_aa: CAWSRESYSNQPQHF
clone_size: -
j_call: TRBJ1-5
v_call: TRBV30
cdr3_length: 15
d_call: -

cdr3_nt: TGTGCCAGCAGCCGAAGCTGGGGGGGGAATTACGAGCAGTACTTC
cdr3_aa: CASSRSWGGNYEQYF
clone_size: -
j_call: TRBJ2-7
v_call: TRBV7-2
cdr3_length: 15
d_call: TRBD2

cdr3_nt: TGTGCCACGGGGGCTAGCGGGGATAAAACAGATACGCAGTATTTT
cdr3_aa: CATGASGDKTDTQYF
clone_size: -
j_call: TRBJ2-3
v_call: TRBV10-3
cdr3_length: 15
d_call: TRBD2

cdr3_nt: TGCGCCAGCAGCTCTGAGACAGGGGAGGTCGAGGGCTACACCTTC
cdr3_aa: CASSSETGEVEGYTF
clone_size: -
j_call: TRBJ1-2
v_call: TRBV5-1
cdr3_length: 15
d_call: TRBD1

cdr3_nt: TGCGCCAGCAGCTTGGGGGCTAGCGGGGGGAGCAAGACCCAGTACTTC
cdr3_aa: CASSLGASGGSKTQYF
clone_size: -
j_call: TRBJ2-5
v_call: TRBV5-1
cdr3_length: 16
d_call: TRBD2

cdr3_nt: TGTGCCAGCAGCTCCCGACAAACAGATACGCAGTATTTT
cdr3_aa: CASSSRQTDTQYF
clone_size: few
j_call: TRBJ2-3
v_call: TRBV7-2
cdr3_length: 13
d_call: -

cdr3_nt: TGTGCCTCCCGTACGGGAACAAGCGACGGCACCGGGGAGCTGTTTTTT
cdr3_aa: CASRTGTSDGTGELFF
clone_size: -
j_call: TRBJ2-2
v_call: TRBV10-3
cdr3_length: 16
d_call: -

cdr3_nt: TGTGCCAGCAGTTCCTGGGGACAGACAGGGACCTACGAGCAGTACTTC
cdr3_aa: CASSSWGQTGTYEQYF
clone_size: -
j_call: TRBJ2-7
v_call: TRBV6-6
cdr3_length: 16
d_call: TRBD1

cdr3_nt: TGTGCCAGCAGTTACAGGACGGGACAAGAGACCCAGTACTTC
cdr3_aa: CASSYRTGQETQYF
clone_size: -
j_call: TRBJ2-5
v_call: TRBV6-5
cdr3_length: 14
d_call: -

cdr3_nt: TGCGCCAGCAGCCAAGTCCCCCGCAGGGTCGGCTATGGCTACACCTTC
cdr3_aa: CASSQVPRRVGYGYTF
clone_size: many
j_call: TRBJ1-2
v_call: TRBV4-1
cdr3_length: 16
d_call: -

cdr3_nt: TGTGCCAGCAGCGCACAGGGACTACAGGGGGCCCAGTACTTC
cdr3_aa: CASSAQGLQGAQYF
clone_size: -
j_call: TRBJ2-5
v_call: TRBV9
cdr3_length: 14
d_call: -

cdr3_nt: TGCGCCAGCAGACATCCGGACAAAGCCTACAATGAGCAGTTCTTC
cdr3_aa: CASRHPDKAYNEQFF
clone_size: -
j_call: TRBJ2-1
v_call: TRBV5-1
cdr3_length: 15
d_call: -

cdr3_nt: TGTGCCTGGAGTGGAAGACAGGGTAGTGCTTACGAGCAGTACTTC
cdr3_aa: CAWSGRQGSAYEQYF
clone_size: -
j_call: TRBJ2-7
v_call: TRBV30
cdr3_length: 15
d_call: TRBD1

cdr3_nt: TGCGCCAGCAGCCATGGGGACAGGGCTGAAGAGACCCAGTACTTC
cdr3_aa: CASSHGDRAEETQYF
clone_size: -
j_call: TRBJ2-5
v_call: TRBV4-1
cdr3_length: 15
d_call: TRBD1

cdr3_nt: TGTGCCAGCAGCCCCCGGGTGGGAAGGACATCTAATGAAAAACTGTTTTTT
cdr3_aa: CASSPRVGRTSNEKLFF
clone_size: -
j_call: TRBJ1-4
v_call: TRBV7-2
cdr3_length: 17
d_call: -

cdr3_nt: TGTGCCAGCAGCCCCGGGACACACACTGAAGCTTTCTTT
cdr3_aa: CASSPGTHTEAFF
clone_size: -
j_call: TRBJ1-1
v_call: TRBV7-8
cdr3_length: 13
d_call: -

cdr3_nt: TGTGCCAGCAGTCCGGACAGCTCACCCCTCCACTTT
cdr3_aa: CASSPDSSPLHF
clone_size: -
j_call: TRBJ1-6
v_call: TRBV2
cdr3_length: 12
d_call: -

cdr3_nt: TGTGCCAGCAGCCTAGGGTACGGCGGGGCTTTCTTT
cdr3_aa: CASSLGYGGAFF
clone_size: -
j_call: TRBJ1-1
v_call: TRBV11-2
cdr3_length: 12
d_call: -